This record covers a single T cell receptor (beta chain). The study ran its PCR with 60 Vbeta and 13 Jbeta primers. Some clones are missing from TCRdb's copy, which holds only in-frame ones; the method was immunoSEQ multiplex PCR. The table has some 200,000 clones, roughly 80% seen once; the top ten hold about 0.8%. This record comes from a study of cytomegalovirus exposure and HLA in healthy donors. Deletions cut 4 bases from V and 7 bases from J, with 4 bases between. The CDR3 is 11 amino acids. CDR1 is SGHVS, CDR2 FQNEAQ, per germline. The source material was PBMCs. The V gene is TRBV7-8, the J gene TRBJ2-2; the D is unclear. The sequence derives from a woman between 18 and 29 years old in good health and CMV-seronegative. As DNA, the CDR3 is TGTGCCAGCAGCTCGTACGGGGAGCTGTTTTTT. Translating it yields CASSSYGELFF.